Detailed here is one T cell receptor (beta chain). At one boundary the junction diverges from the germline segment, which might be a read error. Original handling: For nucleated cells, counts were estimated from reference gene primer amplification. TCRdb's copy holds only in-frame clones and misses some; the assay was immunoSEQ multiplex PCR. The V and J calls and clone size are taken from that table; D and trimming were inferred from the DNA. The data hold about 79,000 clones, with about 87% observed a single time. The data stem from a study of blood T cell repertoires in COVID-19. This CDR3 comprises 12 residues. Germline V CDR1 and CDR2: LGHDT, YNNKEL (reference sequence).

The TCR sequence derives from a man in his fifties with active COVID-19. The sequenced material came from peripheral blood. The chain employs TRBV3-1 (or the pseudogene TRBV3-2) and TRBJ2-7, with 10 bases aligning to TRBD2. The CDR3 sequence is CASSQGLAGRSF. For the CDR3, the DNA is TGTGCCAGCAGCCAAGGACTAGCGGGTCGGTCTTTC.